This entry lists 27 T cell receptor beta chains sequenced from one sample in a study of OX40 agonist ivuxolimab in advanced cancers. The table came from immunoSEQ multiplex PCR; TCRdb's copy has only in-frame clones and leaves some out. Of 70,000 or so clones listed, roughly 82% are singletons. The sample consisted of CD4+ or CD8+ T cells sorted from blood, taken in a trial of the OX40 agonist ivuxolimab. The source of these receptors is an adult with an advanced solid tumor such as melanoma, head and neck, liver or kidney cancer.

This chain uses TRBV28 with TRBJ2-7; 13 positions match TRBD2. Germline V gives CDR1 MDHEN, CDR2 SYDVKM. This CDR3 is 15 amino acids long. The trim removed 6 bases at V and 2 bases at J, leaving 4 bases unmatched. CDR3 bases: TGTGCCAGCAGCCCAACTAGCGGGGGGGCCTACGAGCAGTACTTC. This translates into CASSPTSGGAYEQYF.

The chain combines TRBV7-2 with TRBJ1-1; the D is unclear. Trimming cost V 8 bases and J 4 bases, with 11 bases left between them. The CDR3 has 12 amino acids. Germline assignment: CDR1 SGHTA and CDR2 FQGNSA. The CDR3 DNA reads as TGTGCCAGCCGCCGAGAAGGCACTGAAGCTTTCTTT. Its translation is CASRREGTEAFF.

The chain uses TRBV2 and TRBJ1-1; D may be TRBD1 (5 bases). V was trimmed by 6 bases and J by 0 bases, leaving 14 bases between them. The CDR3 runs 15 residues. Germline CDR1 and CDR2: SNHLY and FYNNEI. Written as DNA, the CDR3 is TGTGCCAGCAGCGTAGGGGCACTCATGAACACTGAAGCTTTCTTT. Translated: CASSVGALMNTEAFF.

This chain uses TRBV6-6 with TRBJ1-2; D is ambiguous. CDR1 MNHNY and CDR2 SVGAGI come from the germline V gene (reference sequence). The V end was cut by 0 bases, the J end by 4 bases, with 12 bases between. This CDR3 has 15 amino acids. This chain's CDR3 is CASSYSFGDTYGYTF. Here the CDR3 DNA reads TGTGCCAGCAGTTACTCCTTTGGAGATACCTATGGCTACACCTTC.

The V call is TRBV6-5, the J call TRBJ1-5; a weak D match, TRBD1 (5 bases). Between the trimmed V and J ends, which lost 10 bases and 5 bases, there was a span of 12 bases. Germline CDR1 MNHEY, CDR2 SVGAGI. There are 12 residues in the CDR3. The CDR3 bases are TGTGCCACCGGGGGAGCGGATCAGCCCCAGCATTTT. Translation: CATGGADQPQHF.

This clone occurred once. The rearrangement links TRBV6-5 to TRBJ1-4; 9 bases match TRBD1. Looked up from germline, CDR1 is MNHEY and CDR2 is SVGAGI. The CDR3 spans 15 residues. V shed 2 bases and J 8 bases; nucleotides not matched to a gene: 6. CDR3 loop: CASSYRTGAREKLFF. DNA of the CDR3: TGTGCCAGCAGTTACAGGACAGGGGCGCGAGAAAAACTGTTTTTT.

The chain couples TRBV5-6 to TRBJ2-5, with 10 nucleotides matching TRBD2. Germline values: CDR1 SGHDT, CDR2 YYEEEE. This CDR3 is 17 amino acids long. V shed 0 bases and J 1 base; nucleotides not matched to a gene: 6. The CDR3 DNA sequence: TGTGCCAGCAGCTTGGTAACTAGCGGGGCCCTCCAAGAGACCCAGTACTTC. This gives the protein CASSLVTSGALQETQYF. The whole variable domain, remainder taken from reference TRBV5-6 and TRBJ2-5, is DAGVTQSPTHLIKTRGQQVTLRCSPKSGHDTVSWYQQALGQGPQFIFQYYEEEERQRGNFPDRFSGHQFPNYSSELNVNALLLGDSALYLCASSLVTSGALQETQYFGPGTRLLVL.

The V and J genes are TRBV18 and TRBJ1-1; TRBD1 aligns across 7 bases. Germline CDR1 is KGHSH and CDR2 is LQKENI. The CDR3 spans 16 residues. With V trimmed by 1 base and J by 5 bases, 10 bases remained unmatched. The CDR3 reads CASSPLQDPQGTEAFF. Here the CDR3 DNA reads TGTGCCAGCTCACCACTTCAGGATCCACAGGGGACTGAAGCTTTCTTT.

The chain employs TRBV11-2 and TRBJ1-2; 7 positions match TRBD1. Unmatched junction bases numbered 8, after V lost 6 bases and J lost 4 bases. CDR1 and CDR2 (germline): SGHAT, FQNNGV. The CDR3 extends over 14 amino acids. CDR3 in amino acids: CASSSGTVLYGYTF. CDR3 coding DNA: TGTGCCAGCAGTTCCGGGACAGTCCTCTATGGCTACACCTTC. The full variable domain, its missing parts supplied by reference TRBV11-2 and TRBJ1-2, is EAGVAQSPRYKIIEKRQSVAFWCNPISGHATLYWYQQILGQGPKLLIQFQNNGVVDDSQLPKDRFSAERLKGVDSTLKIQPAKLEDSAVYLCASSSGTVLYGYTFGSGTRLTVV.

The chain combines TRBV7-9 with TRBJ1-1; 7 bases map to TRBD1. Germline CDR1 SEHNR, CDR2 FQNEAQ (reference sequence). The CDR3 totals 14 residues. Unmatched junction bases numbered 2, after V lost 3 bases and J lost 1 base. DNA of the CDR3: TGTGCCAGCAGCTTGGGGACAGAGAACACTGAAGCTTTCTTT. Amino acid sequence: CASSLGTENTEAFF. The full variable domain, rest sourced from reference TRBV7-9 and TRBJ1-1, is DTGVSQNPRHKITKRGQNVTFRCDPISEHNRLYWYRQTLGQGPEFLTYFQNEAQLEKSRLLSDRFSAERPKGSFSTLEIQRTEQGDSAMYLCASSLGTENTEAFFGQGTRLTVV.

The gene calls are TRBV27 and TRBJ1-6; no clear D gene. This CDR3 has 13 residues. V lost 4 bases to trimming and J lost 9 bases, with 10 bases between them. Per the germline V gene, CDR1 is MNHEY and CDR2 is SMNVEV (reference sequence). The CDR3 sequence is CASSSQRFSPLHF. DNA of the CDR3: TGTGCCAGCAGTTCCCAAAGATTTTCACCCCTCCACTTT.

The table lists this clone with a count of one. The J gene is TRBJ1-1, the V gene TRBV5-1; 9 bases agree with TRBD1. The length of the CDR3 is 14 residues. Germline V lookup: CDR1 SGHRS, CDR2 YFSETQ. Losses at the gene ends were 4 bases for V and 3 bases for J; bases not matched to a gene: 4. The CDR3 loop is CASSPGQGHTEAFF. The DNA for the CDR3 is TGCGCCAGCAGCCCGGGACAGGGACACACTGAAGCTTTCTTT.

The chain employs TRBV28 and TRBJ1-2; TRBD1 matches at 11 bases. The CDR3 covers 14 residues. Looked up from germline, CDR1 is MDHEN and CDR2 is SYDVKM. V shed 4 bases and J 3 bases; nucleotides not matched to a gene: 1. CDR3 coding DNA: TGTGCCAGCAGTTCGGGACAGGGGGACTATGGCTACACCTTC. Its protein is CASSSGQGDYGYTF.

The chain is built from TRBV6-5 and TRBJ2-7; maybe TRBD1 (6 bases). Germline loops: CDR1 MNHEY, CDR2 SVGAGI. This CDR3 region has 13 residues. V lost 7 bases and J lost 2, with 12 bases in between. The CDR3 DNA sequence: TGTGCCAGCAACCCGGACAGCACCTACGAGCAGTACTTC. This codes for CASNPDSTYEQYF.

This clone came up once. The junction shows a germline mismatch at one end, possibly a read error. V usage is TRBV5-6 and J usage is TRBJ1-5, with D perhaps TRBD1 (6 bases). The CDR3 is 18 residues long. Per germline, CDR1 SGHDT and CDR2 YYEEEE. The CDR3 spells CASTLWAGQFVQGQPQHF. CDR3 in DNA: TGTGCCAGCACCTTGTGGGCAGGACAGTTTGTGCAGGGTCAGCCCCAGCATTTT.

The chain employs TRBV6-1 and TRBJ1-3; D not resolved. CDR1 MNHNS and CDR2 SASEGT come from the germline V gene. The length of the CDR3 is 14 residues. Trimming stripped 2 bases from V and 0 bases from J, with 5 bases between. DNA for the CDR3: TGTGCCAGCAGTGAAACCGGCTCTGGAAACACCATATATTTT. This encodes CASSETGSGNTIYF.

This sequence joins TRBV7-2 and TRBJ2-3, with 9 bases fitting TRBD2. The CDR3 loop spans 16 amino acids. The trim removed 1 base at V and 4 bases at J, leaving 6 bases unmatched. The germline V gene encodes CDR1 SGHTA and CDR2 FQGNSA. For the CDR3, the DNA is TGTGCCAGCAGCTTAGAGATGCGGGGGGGCTCAGATACGCAGTATTTT. The encoded protein is CASSLEMRGGSDTQYF.

The J gene is TRBJ2-1, the V gene TRBV18; 7 bases agree with TRBD2. V was pared by 3 bases and J by 2 bases, with 1 base of the junction left unmatched. CDR3 length: 14 amino acids. CDR1 and CDR2 (germline): KGHSH, LQKENI. CDR3 region: CASSPGGPYNEQFF. The DNA for the CDR3 is TGTGCCAGCTCACCGGGAGGGCCCTACAATGAGCAGTTCTTC.

V usage is TRBV19 and J usage is TRBJ1-4, with TRBD1 matching over 7 bases. The CDR3 runs 14 residues. V dropped 8 bases and J dropped 2; count of bases not matched to a gene: 5. Germline CDR1 reads LNHDA; CDR2 reads SQIVND (reference sequence). CDR3 nucleotides: TGTGCCAGTGGAACAGGGGACACTAATGAAAAACTGTTTTTT. Translated, it gives CASGTGDTNEKLFF.

This chain joins TRBV5-1 and TRBJ1-4; D ambiguous. Germline CDR1 SGHRS, CDR2 YFSETQ. The V end was cut by 4 bases, the J end by 0 bases, with 10 bases between. The CDR3 has 15 residues. The CDR3 is CASSLIPSTNEKLFF. The CDR3 DNA sequence: TGCGCCAGCAGCCTCATCCCTTCAACTAATGAAAAACTGTTTTTT.

The CDR3 DNA follows: TGTGCCAGCACCCCGGGTAGCGGGTGGGGAGGCTACACCTTC. It translates to CASTPGSGWGGYTF. The rearrangement joins TRBV6-5 to TRBJ1-2; D not resolved. Per germline, CDR1 MNHEY and CDR2 SVGAGI. Trimming pared 7 bases from V and 8 bases from J, leaving 20 bases between. This CDR3 spans 14 amino acids.

This rearrangement joins TRBV18 to TRBJ2-7; 12 nucleotides line up with TRBD2. Germline trimming cut 4 bases from V and 2 bases from J; bases unmatched to any gene: 6. This CDR3 spans 16 amino acids. Germline lookup yields CDR1 KGHSH and CDR2 LQKENI. The CDR3 sequence: CASSLPGTSGPYEQYF. The CDR3, as DNA: TGTGCCAGCTCACTTCCCGGGACTAGCGGGCCCTACGAGCAGTACTTC.

V gene TRBV6-1 combines with J gene TRBJ2-1, with TRBD2 matching over 10 bases. This CDR3 has 12 residues. V dropped 10 bases and J dropped 11; count of bases not matched to a gene: 8. Looked up from germline, CDR1 is MNHNS and CDR2 is SASEGT. The CDR3 DNA sequence: TGTGCCAACCGGGGGACTAGCGAGAAGCAGTTCTTC. This translates into CANRGTSEKQFF.

This clone was counted only a few times. The chain uses TRBV9 and TRBJ1-6; 10 bases line up with TRBD1. The CDR3 has 15 amino acids. Losses at the gene ends were 1 base for V and 8 bases for J; bases not matched to a gene: 3. The germline gives CDR1 SGDLS, CDR2 YYNGEE. CDR3 sequence reads: CASSVRGTGDSPLHF. The DNA for the CDR3 is TGTGCCAGCAGCGTAAGAGGGACAGGGGATTCACCCCTCCACTTT.

This clone was recorded once. V usage is TRBV18 and J usage is TRBJ2-1; D unresolved. Per germline, CDR1 KGHSH and CDR2 LQKENI. CDR3 length equals 14 residues. Trimming stripped 3 bases from V and 5 bases from J, with 11 bases between. For the CDR3, the DNA is TGTGCCAGCTCACCGGACCCTACTAACAATGAGCAGTTCTTC. As protein: CASSPDPTNNEQFF.

This chain joins TRBV27 and TRBJ1-2; 7 bases align to TRBD1. Germline lookup yields CDR1 MNHEY and CDR2 SMNVEV (reference sequence). There are 17 residues in the CDR3. Losses at the gene ends were 2 bases for V and 7 bases for J; bases not matched to a gene: 16. The CDR3 is CASSLSGLGRGIGGYTF. The CDR3 bases are TGTGCCAGCAGTTTAAGCGGGTTAGGCAGGGGGATCGGTGGCTACACCTTC.

V and J are TRBV19 and TRBJ2-3, with D perhaps TRBD2 (6 bases). This CDR3 contains 13 residues. The germline gives CDR1 LNHDA, CDR2 SQIVND (reference sequence). Trimming pared 5 bases from V and 4 bases from J, leaving 10 bases between. The CDR3 reads CASSPRLADTQYF. For the CDR3, the DNA is TGTGCCAGTAGTCCCCGACTAGCAGATACGCAGTATTTT.